This is a list of T cell receptor beta chains from one sample in a study of graft-versus-host responses after intestinal transplantation. The protocol was immunoSEQ multiplex PCR, while the TCRdb copy is restricted to in-frame clones and leaves out a portion. The repertoire holds about 100,000 clones, with 90% to 95% as singletons. Their cognate antigens are unknown. The source material was unstimulated CD8+ T cells sorted from spleen or lymph node cells, sampled before intestinal transplant. The receptors here all came from a human donor who received an intestinal transplant. Both conserved end residues are part of each CDR3. D genes are given only for firm matches. For some rows the clone size is stated as once, few or many, or as a class when expanded; others skip it.

>few|TRBD2|TRBJ2-5|TRBV4-1
TGTGCCAGCAGCCAAGGATCTAGCGGGGGGGCGGAGACCCAGTACTTC
CASSQGSSGGAETQYF
>NA|TRBD1|TRBJ2-6|TRBV9
TGTGCCAGCAGCGTAGCCCGGACAGGGTCGGTTGCCGGGGCCAACGTCCTGACTTTC
CASSVARTGSVAGANVLTF
>NA|NA|TRBJ2-5|TRBV5-6
TGTGCCAGCAGCTTGAATCAGGAGCAGTACTTC
CASSLNQEQYF
>NA|NA|TRBJ2-1|TRBV29-1
TGCAGCCATTGGGGGGTGGGGCAGTTCTTC
CSHWGVGQFF
>NA|NA|TRBJ1-1|TRBV5-4
TGTGCCAGCAGCTTGGAAACCGGGCAGGGGTTGAACACTGAAGCTTTCTTT
CASSLETGQGLNTEAFF
>NA|TRBD2|TRBJ2-5|TRBV6-6
TGTGCCAGCAGTAGCGGGGGTACCAGTCCACAAGAGACCCAGTACTTC
CASSSGGTSPQETQYF
>few|TRBD1|TRBJ1-2|TRBV6-5
TGTGCCAGCAGTTACTCGGGACAGAGAAACTATGGCTACACCTTC
CASSYSGQRNYGYTF
>NA|TRBD2|TRBJ2-7|TRBV5-1
TGCGCCAGCAGCTTGGCCAGGGGACTAGCGGGAGTTTACGAGCAGTACTTC
CASSLARGLAGVYEQYF
>once|NA|TRBJ2-3|TRBV7-3
TGTGCCAGCAGCTGGCAAGGGTTGTCCACAGATACGCAGTATTTT
CASSWQGLSTDTQYF
>NA|NA|TRBJ1-1|TRBV19
TGTGCCAGTAGCATGACACTTTACACTGAAGCTTTCTTT
CASSMTLYTEAFF
>once|TRBD1|TRBJ1-2|TRBV5-4
TGTGCCACAAGGACAGGGACCCCCCGACATGGCTACACCTTC
CATRTGTPRHGYTF
>NA|NA|TRBJ2-1|TRBV6-1
TGTGCCAGCAGTTCTCCGGGACGCGATGAGCAGTTCTTC
CASSSPGRDEQFF
>once|TRBD2|TRBJ2-1|TRBV13
TGTGCCAGCAGCTTAGGCGGGAGGTCCTACAATGAGCAGTTCTTC
CASSLGGRSYNEQFF
>once|NA|TRBJ2-1|TRBV25-1
TGTGCCAGCAGTGAATATAGGACCCACGCGGTGCATGAGCAGTTCTTC
CASSEYRTHAVHEQFF
>NA|NA|TRBJ2-5|TRBV4-1
TGCGCCAGCAGCGAGTTACAGGGTCAAGAGACCCAGTACTTC
CASSELQGQETQYF
>NA|TRBD2|TRBJ2-3|TRBV9
TGTGCCAGCAGCGTAGAAGGGACCGGGACTAGCGTCGCAGATACGCAGTATTTT
CASSVEGTGTSVADTQYF
>once|NA|TRBJ2-1|TRBV6-5
TGTGCCAGCAGTTACGTGTGGGGGGATACATCCAATGAGCAGTTCTTC
CASSYVWGDTSNEQFF
>NA|NA|TRBJ2-2|TRBV7-6
TGTGCCACTCGTAGGGGGGGGAACACCGGGGAGCTGTTTTTT
CATRRGGNTGELFF
>NA|TRBD1|TRBJ2-7|TRBV5-6
TGTGCTAGCAGCTCCGGGACAGGGGGCGAGCAGTACTTC
CASSSGTGGEQYF
>NA|NA|TRBJ2-7|TRBV4-1
TGCGCCAGCAGCCAAGGCCCCGATAACGAGCAGTACTTC
CASSQGPDNEQYF
>few|NA|TRBJ2-7|TRBV5-6
TGTGCCAGCAGCTTGTTGGACAGTCCCTACGAGCAGTACTTC
CASSLLDSPYEQYF
>once|NA|TRBJ2-1|TRBV11-3
TGTGCCAGCAGCTTAGGCGGGGACAATGAGCAGTTCTTC
CASSLGGDNEQFF
>NA|TRBD2|TRBJ2-5|TRBV5-5
TGTGCCAGCAGCTTAGGCCATACTAGCGGACACCAAGAGACCCAGTACTTC
CASSLGHTSGHQETQYF
>NA|TRBD2|TRBJ2-1|TRBV2
TGTGCCAGCCCGAGGACTAGGCCCTACAATGAGCAGTTCTTC
CASPRTRPYNEQFF
>NA|NA|TRBJ2-7|TRBV14
TGTGCCAGCAGCCAAGATGAGGATTTTATCTACGAGCAGTACTTC
CASSQDEDFIYEQYF
>NA|NA|TRBJ1-1|TRBV10-2
TGCGCCAGCAACCAGGGTCTCAGCGGGACTGAAGCTTTCTTT
CASNQGLSGTEAFF
>NA|TRBD2|TRBJ2-7|TRBV7-2
TGTGCCAGCAGCCCATCCCCGCTGACTAGCGGGGGCTACGAGCAGTACTTC
CASSPSPLTSGGYEQYF
>NA|TRBD1|TRBJ2-7|TRBV5-1
TGCGCCAGCAGCTTGAGGACGACAGGGTCCTACGAGCAGTACTTC
CASSLRTTGSYEQYF
>NA|NA|TRBJ1-1|TRBV14
TGTGCCAGCAGCCAAGATCCTTCCCAAAGCCCAAACACTGAAGCTTTCTTT
CASSQDPSQSPNTEAFF
>NA|NA|TRBJ1-3|TRBV10-2
TGCGCCAGCGCCGGGTGGAAATCTGGAAACACCATATATTTT
CASAGWKSGNTIYF
>NA|NA|TRBJ2-7|TRBV13
TGTGCCAGCAGCGCGTCTGATCCGACGCAGGGGTTGGTCTACGAGCAGTACTTC
CASSASDPTQGLVYEQYF
>NA|NA|TRBJ2-7|TRBV6-5
TGTGCCAGCAGTTACTCGGATTATTCCTACGAGCAGTACTTC
CASSYSDYSYEQYF
>NA|NA|TRBJ2-1|TRBV11-2
TGTGCCAGCAGCTTAGAAGGGCCGAGCAGGAATGAGCAGTTCTTC
CASSLEGPSRNEQFF
>NA|TRBD2|TRBJ2-1|TRBV6-6
TGTGCCAGCAGTTACTCACCTAGCGGGCCCTACAATGAGCAGTTCTTC
CASSYSPSGPYNEQFF
>once|NA|TRBJ2-3|TRBV21-1
TGTGCCAGCAGCAAAGAATTTACTAGCGGGCGGCGGAGCACAGATACGCAGTATTTT
CASSKEFTSGRRSTDTQYF
>NA|NA|TRBJ2-5|TRBV5-1
TGCGCCAGCAGCGAATGGACACCGCAGACAGAAGAGACCCAGTACTTC
CASSEWTPQTEETQYF
>NA|NA|TRBJ2-3|TRBV7-9
TGTGCCAGCAGCTTAGAGGACAGCACAGATACGCAGTATTTT
CASSLEDSTDTQYF
>NA|NA|TRBJ2-3|TRBV6-5
TGTGCCAGCGCGCAGAGCACAGATACGCAGTATTTT
CASAQSTDTQYF
>once|NA|TRBJ2-3|TRBV6-6
TGTGCCAGCAGTTACGATTCAGGGGCGGGGGATACGCAGTATTTT
CASSYDSGAGDTQYF
>NA|TRBD2|TRBJ2-4|TRBV27
TGTGCCAGCAGCCCCCTAGCGGGAGTTGAAAACATTCAGTACTTC
CASSPLAGVENIQYF
>once|TRBD1|TRBJ1-2|TRBV6-5
TGTGCCAGCGCCGCGACAGGGGAATATGGCTACACCTTC
CASAATGEYGYTF
>NA|NA|TRBJ2-7|TRBV28
TGTGCCAGCAGTTTCTTTGGGGGAGCTAGCTACGAGCAGTACTTC
CASSFFGGASYEQYF
>NA|TRBD2|TRBJ2-7|TRBV6-6
TGTGCCAGCAGTTACGAGCGGGGGCGCTACGAGCAGTACTTC
CASSYERGRYEQYF
>NA|TRBD2|TRBJ2-3|TRBV6-5
TGTGCCAGCAGCGTAGCGGGTCTCACAGATACGCAGTATTTT
CASSVAGLTDTQYF
>NA|TRBD1|TRBJ1-1|TRBV19
TGTGCCAGTAGCCTGGGACAGGGGTACACTGAAGCTTTCTTT
CASSLGQGYTEAFF
>NA|NA|TRBJ2-1|TRBV2
TGTGCCAGCACTCTGAGCGGCTCCTACAATGAGCAGTTCTTC
CASTLSGSYNEQFF